This T cell receptor (beta chain) was sequenced in a study of CD8+CD57+ T cells in acquired aplastic anemia. Overall study: Sorted CD4+ and CD8+ cells gave a mean 3.2 ug DNA, range roughly 0.18 to 27.4 ug.

Genomic DNA constituted the template upon which TCR beta VDJ and CDR3 profiling was performed. TCRdb re-called the reads with MiXCR, one entry per CDR3 protein. Here the sample spans about 180,000 distinct CDR3 sequences, roughly half being singletons. Ten or more counts support this clonotype. The CDR3 length is 15 residues. The junction had 10 bases not matched to a gene; V was cut back by 4 bases and J by 6 bases. Per germline, CDR1 SGHRS and CDR2 YFSETQ. This chain uses TRBV5-1 with TRBJ2-3, with TRBD1 matching 8 bases. The sample consisted of sorted CD4+, CD8+, or CD8+CD57+ T cells (not recorded which) from PBMCs. The receptor was derived from a human donor in good health. CDR3 sequence reads: CASSLGQVALDTQYF. In DNA form, the CDR3 reads TGCGCCAGCAGCCTGGGACAGGTGGCTTTGGATACGCAGTATTTT.